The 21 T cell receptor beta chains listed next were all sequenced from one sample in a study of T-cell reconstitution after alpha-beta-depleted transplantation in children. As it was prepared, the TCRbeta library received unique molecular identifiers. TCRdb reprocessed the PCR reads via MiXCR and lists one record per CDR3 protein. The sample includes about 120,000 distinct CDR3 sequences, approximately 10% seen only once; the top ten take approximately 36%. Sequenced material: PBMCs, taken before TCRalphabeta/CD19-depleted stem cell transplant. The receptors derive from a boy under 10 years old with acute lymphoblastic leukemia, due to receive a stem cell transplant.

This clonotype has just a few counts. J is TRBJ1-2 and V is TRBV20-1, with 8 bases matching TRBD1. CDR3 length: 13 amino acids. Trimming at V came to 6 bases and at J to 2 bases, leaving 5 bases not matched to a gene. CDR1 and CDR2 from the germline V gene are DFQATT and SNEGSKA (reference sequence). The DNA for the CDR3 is TGCAGTGCGAGTACAGGGGGGAACTATGGCTACACCTTC. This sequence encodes CSASTGGNYGYTF.

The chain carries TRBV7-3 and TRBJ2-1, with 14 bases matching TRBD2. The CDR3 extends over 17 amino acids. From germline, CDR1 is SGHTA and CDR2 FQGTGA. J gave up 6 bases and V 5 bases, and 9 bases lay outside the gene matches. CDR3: CASSPPRLAGGGNEQFF. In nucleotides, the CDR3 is TGTGCCAGCAGCCCCCCTCGACTAGCGGGAGGGGGCAATGAGCAGTTCTTC.

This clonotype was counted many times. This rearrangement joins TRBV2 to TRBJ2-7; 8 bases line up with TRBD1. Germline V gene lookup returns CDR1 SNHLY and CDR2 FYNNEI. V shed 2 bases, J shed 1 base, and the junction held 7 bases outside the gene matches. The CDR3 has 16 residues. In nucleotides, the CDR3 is TGTGCCAGCAGTGAACGCCACAGACAGGGGTCCTACGAGCAGTACTTC. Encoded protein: CASSERHRQGSYEQYF.

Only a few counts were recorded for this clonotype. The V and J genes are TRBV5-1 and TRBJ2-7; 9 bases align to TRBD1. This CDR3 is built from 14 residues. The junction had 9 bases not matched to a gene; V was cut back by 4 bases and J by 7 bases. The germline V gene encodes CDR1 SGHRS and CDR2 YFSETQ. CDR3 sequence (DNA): TGCGCCAGCAGCATAGAGGGACAGGGACGAGAGCAGTACTTC. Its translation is CASSIEGQGREQYF. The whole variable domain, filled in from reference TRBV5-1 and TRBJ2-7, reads KAGVTQTPRYLIKTRGQQVTLSCSPISGHRSVSWYQQTPGQGLQFLFEYFSETQRNKGNFPGRFSGRQFSNSRSEMNVSTLELGDSALYLCASSIEGQGREQYFGPGTRLTVT.

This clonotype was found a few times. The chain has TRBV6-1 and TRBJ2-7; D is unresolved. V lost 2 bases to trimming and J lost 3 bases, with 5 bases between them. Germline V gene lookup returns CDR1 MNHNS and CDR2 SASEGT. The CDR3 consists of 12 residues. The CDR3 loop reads CASSERDYEQYF. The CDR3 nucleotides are TGTGCCAGCAGTGAAAGGGACTACGAGCAGTACTTC.

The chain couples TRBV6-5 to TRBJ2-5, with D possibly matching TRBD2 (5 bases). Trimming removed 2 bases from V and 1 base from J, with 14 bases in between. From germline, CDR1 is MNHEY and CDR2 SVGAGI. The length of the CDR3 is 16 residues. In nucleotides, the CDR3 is TGTGCCAGCAGTTACCAGCGGACGGGCCTCCAAGAGACCCAGTACTTC. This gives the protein CASSYQRTGLQETQYF.

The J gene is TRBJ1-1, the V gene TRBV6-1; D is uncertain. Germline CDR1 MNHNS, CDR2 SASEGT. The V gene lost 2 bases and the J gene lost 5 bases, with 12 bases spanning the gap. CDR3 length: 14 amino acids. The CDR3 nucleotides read TGTGCCAGCAGTGAACGTCTCGGGGATACTGAAGCTTTCTTT. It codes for CASSERLGDTEAFF.

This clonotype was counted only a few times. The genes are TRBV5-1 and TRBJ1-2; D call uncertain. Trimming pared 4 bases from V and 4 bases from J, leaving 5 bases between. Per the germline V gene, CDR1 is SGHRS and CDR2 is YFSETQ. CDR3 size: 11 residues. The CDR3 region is CASSGIYGYTF. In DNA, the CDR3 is TGCGCCAGCAGCGGGATCTATGGCTACACCTTC.

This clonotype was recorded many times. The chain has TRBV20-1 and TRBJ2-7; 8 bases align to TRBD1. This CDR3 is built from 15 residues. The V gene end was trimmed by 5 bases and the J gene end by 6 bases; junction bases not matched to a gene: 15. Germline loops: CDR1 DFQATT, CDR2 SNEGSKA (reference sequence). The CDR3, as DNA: TGCAGTGCTCTTCAGGGAGAGACAGGGGTAGGCGAGCAGTACTTC. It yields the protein CSALQGETGVGEQYF.

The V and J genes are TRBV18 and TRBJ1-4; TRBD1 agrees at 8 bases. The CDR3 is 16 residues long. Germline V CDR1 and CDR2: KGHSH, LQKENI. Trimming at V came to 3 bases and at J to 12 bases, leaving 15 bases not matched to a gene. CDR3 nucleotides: TGTGCCAGCTCACCGCGCCCTCCTGGACAGGGTGGGGAACTGTTTTTT. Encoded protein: CASSPRPPGQGGELFF.

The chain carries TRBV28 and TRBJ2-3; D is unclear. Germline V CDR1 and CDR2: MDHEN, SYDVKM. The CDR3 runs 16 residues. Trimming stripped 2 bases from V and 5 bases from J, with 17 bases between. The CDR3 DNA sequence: TGTGCCAGCAGTTTAGTCCGGCGAACCGTCGGAGATACGCAGTATTTT. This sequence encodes CASSLVRRTVGDTQYF.

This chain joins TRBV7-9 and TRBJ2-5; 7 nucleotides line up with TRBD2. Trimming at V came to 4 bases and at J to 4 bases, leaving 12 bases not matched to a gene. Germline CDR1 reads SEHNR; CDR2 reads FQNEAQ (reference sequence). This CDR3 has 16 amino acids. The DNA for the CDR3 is TGTGCCAGCAGCTCCACCTTTTGGGGAGGGCCAGAGACCCAGTACTTC. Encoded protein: CASSSTFWGGPETQYF. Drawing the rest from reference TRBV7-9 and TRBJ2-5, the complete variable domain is DTGVSQNPRHKITKRGQNVTFRCDPISEHNRLYWYRQTLGQGPEFLTYFQNEAQLEKSRLLSDRFSAERPKGSFSTLEIQRTEQGDSAMYLCASSSTFWGGPETQYFGPGTRLLVL.

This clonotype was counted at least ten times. CDR3 loop: CASSRRQGMGGEQFF. For the CDR3, the DNA is TGTGCCAGCAGCAGAAGACAGGGGATGGGGGGTGAGCAGTTCTTC. This chain links TRBV5-6 with TRBJ2-1; the match to TRBD1 covers 8 bases. The CDR3 loop spans 15 amino acids. J was trimmed by 9 bases and V by 4 bases; bases with no gene match: 12. CDR1 and CDR2 from the germline V gene are SGHDT and YYEEEE. The whole variable domain, filled in from reference TRBV5-6 and TRBJ2-1, reads DAGVTQSPTHLIKTRGQQVTLRCSPKSGHDTVSWYQQALGQGPQFIFQYYEEEERQRGNFPDRFSGHQFPNYSSELNVNALLLGDSALYLCASSRRQGMGGEQFFGPGTRLTVL.

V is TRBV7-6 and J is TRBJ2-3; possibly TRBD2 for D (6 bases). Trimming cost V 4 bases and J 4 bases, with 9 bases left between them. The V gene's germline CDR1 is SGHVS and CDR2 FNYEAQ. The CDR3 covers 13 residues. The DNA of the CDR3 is TGTGCCAGCAGCTCCTTAGCGGCAGATACGCAGTATTTT. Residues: CASSSLAADTQYF.

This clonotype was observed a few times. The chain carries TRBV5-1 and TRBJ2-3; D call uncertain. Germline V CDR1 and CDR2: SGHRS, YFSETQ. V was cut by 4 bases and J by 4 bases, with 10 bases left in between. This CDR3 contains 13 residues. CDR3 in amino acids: CASSDLRADTQYF. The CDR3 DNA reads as TGCGCCAGCAGCGACCTTAGGGCAGATACGCAGTATTTT.

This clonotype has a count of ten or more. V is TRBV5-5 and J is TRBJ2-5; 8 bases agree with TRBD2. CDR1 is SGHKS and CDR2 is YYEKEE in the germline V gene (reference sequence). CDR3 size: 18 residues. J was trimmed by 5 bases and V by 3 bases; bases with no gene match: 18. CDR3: CASSSTIQGGRHAETQYF. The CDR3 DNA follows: TGTGCCAGCAGCTCAACAATCCAGGGCGGGAGGCATGCGGAGACCCAGTACTTC.

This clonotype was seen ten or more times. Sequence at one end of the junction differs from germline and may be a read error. The CDR3 region has the DNA TGTGCCAGCACCTTGACCCCGACAGGGGACAGCACAGATACGCAGTATTTT. This sequence encodes CASTLTPTGDSTDTQYF. This chain connects TRBV5-6 to TRBJ2-3; the match to TRBD1 covers 8 bases. CDR1 is SGHDT and CDR2 is YYEEEE in the germline V gene. The CDR3 contains 17 residues.

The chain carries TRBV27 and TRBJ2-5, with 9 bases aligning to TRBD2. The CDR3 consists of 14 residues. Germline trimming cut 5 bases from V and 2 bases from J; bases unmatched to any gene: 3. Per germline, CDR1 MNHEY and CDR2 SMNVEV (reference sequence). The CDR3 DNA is TGTGCCAGCAGTAAAAGCGGGAGGCAAGAGACCCAGTACTTC. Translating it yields CASSKSGRQETQYF.

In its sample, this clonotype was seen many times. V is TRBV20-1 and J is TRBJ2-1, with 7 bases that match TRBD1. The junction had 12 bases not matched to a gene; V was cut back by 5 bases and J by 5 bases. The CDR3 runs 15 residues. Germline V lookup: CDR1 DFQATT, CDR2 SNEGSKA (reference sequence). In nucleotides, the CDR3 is TGCAGTGCTCAGGACAGGAGCATTGGGAACAATGAGCAGTTCTTC. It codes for CSAQDRSIGNNEQFF.

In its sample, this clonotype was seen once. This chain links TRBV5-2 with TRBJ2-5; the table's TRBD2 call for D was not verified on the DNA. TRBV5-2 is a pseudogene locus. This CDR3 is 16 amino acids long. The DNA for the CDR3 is TGTGCCATGAGCCCCGGGACCCTCTGGGTCTGGAAGACCCAGTACTTC. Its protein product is CAMSPGTLWVWKTQYF.

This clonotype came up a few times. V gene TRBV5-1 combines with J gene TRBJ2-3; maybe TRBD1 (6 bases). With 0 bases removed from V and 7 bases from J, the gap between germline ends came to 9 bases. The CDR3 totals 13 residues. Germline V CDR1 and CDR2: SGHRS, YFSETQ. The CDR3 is CASSLETGNTQYF. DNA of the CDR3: TGCGCCAGCAGCTTGGAAACAGGGAATACGCAGTATTTT.